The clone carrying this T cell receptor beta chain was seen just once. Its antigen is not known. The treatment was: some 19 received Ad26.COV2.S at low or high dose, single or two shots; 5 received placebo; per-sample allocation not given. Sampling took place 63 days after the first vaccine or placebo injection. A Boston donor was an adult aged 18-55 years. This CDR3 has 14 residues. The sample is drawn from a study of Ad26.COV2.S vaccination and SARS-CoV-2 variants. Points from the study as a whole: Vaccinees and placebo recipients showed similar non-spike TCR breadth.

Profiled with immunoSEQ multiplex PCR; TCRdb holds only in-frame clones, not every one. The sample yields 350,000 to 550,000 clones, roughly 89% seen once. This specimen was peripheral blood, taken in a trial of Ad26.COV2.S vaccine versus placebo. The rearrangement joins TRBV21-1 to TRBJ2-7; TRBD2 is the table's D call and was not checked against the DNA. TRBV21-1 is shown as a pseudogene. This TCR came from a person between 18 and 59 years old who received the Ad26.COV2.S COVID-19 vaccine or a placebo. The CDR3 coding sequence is TGTGCCAGCAGCAAGGGGGCCGGGAGGAACGAGCAGTACGTC. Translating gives CASSKGAGRNEQYV.